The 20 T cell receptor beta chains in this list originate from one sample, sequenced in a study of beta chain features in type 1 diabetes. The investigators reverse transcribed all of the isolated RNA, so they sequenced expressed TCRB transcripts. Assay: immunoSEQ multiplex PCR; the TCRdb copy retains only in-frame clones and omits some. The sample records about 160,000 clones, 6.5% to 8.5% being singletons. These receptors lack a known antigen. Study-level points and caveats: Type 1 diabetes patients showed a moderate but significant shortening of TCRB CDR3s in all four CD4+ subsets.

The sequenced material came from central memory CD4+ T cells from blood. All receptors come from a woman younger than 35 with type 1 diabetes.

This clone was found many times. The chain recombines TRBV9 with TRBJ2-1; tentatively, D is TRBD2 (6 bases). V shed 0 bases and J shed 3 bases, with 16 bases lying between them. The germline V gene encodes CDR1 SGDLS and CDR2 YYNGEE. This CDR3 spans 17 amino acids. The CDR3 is CASSVEVVAGLYNEQFF. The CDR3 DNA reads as TGTGCCAGCAGCGTAGAAGTCGTCGCGGGACTCTACAATGAGCAGTTCTTC. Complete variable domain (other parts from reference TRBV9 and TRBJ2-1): DSGVTQTPKHLITATGQRVTLRCSPRSGDLSVYWYQQSLDQGLQFLIQYYNGEERAKGNILERFSAQQFPDLHSELNLSSLELGDSALYFCASSVEVVAGLYNEQFFGPGTRLTVL.

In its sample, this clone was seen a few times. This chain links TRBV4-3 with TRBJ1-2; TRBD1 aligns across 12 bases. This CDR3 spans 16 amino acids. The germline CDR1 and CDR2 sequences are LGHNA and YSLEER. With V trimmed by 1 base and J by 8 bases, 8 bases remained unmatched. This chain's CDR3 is CASSQAPGQGAPGYTF. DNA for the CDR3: TGCGCCAGCAGCCAAGCCCCGGGACAGGGGGCACCGGGCTACACCTTC.

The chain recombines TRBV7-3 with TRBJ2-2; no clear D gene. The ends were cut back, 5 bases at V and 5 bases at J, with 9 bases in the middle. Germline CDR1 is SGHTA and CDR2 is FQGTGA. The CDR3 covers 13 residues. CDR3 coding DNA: TGTGCCAGCAGCGCCCAGGCGACCGGGGAGCTGTTTTTT. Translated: CASSAQATGELFF.

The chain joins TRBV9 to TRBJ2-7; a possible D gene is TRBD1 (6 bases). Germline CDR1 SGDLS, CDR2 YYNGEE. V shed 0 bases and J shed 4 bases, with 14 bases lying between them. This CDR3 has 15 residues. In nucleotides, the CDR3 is TGTGCCAGCAGCGTAGGAACAGGGTATCAGTACGAGCAGTACTTC. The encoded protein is CASSVGTGYQYEQYF.

In DNA, the CDR3 is TGTGCCAGCAGTGCCGAGACTAGCGGGAGGGAGACCCAGTACTTC. Its translation: CASSAETSGRETQYF. J is TRBJ2-5 and V is TRBV6-1; 13 bases line up with TRBD2. Germline lookup yields CDR1 MNHNS and CDR2 SASEGT. The V gene end was trimmed by 4 bases and the J gene end by 5 bases; junction bases not matched to a gene: 4. CDR3 size: 15 residues.

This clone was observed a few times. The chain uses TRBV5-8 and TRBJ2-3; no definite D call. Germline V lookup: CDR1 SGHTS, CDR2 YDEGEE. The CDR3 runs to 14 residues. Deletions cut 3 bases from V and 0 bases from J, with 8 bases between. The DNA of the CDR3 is TGTGCCAGCAGCTCGTCCTCGAGCACAGATACGCAGTATTTT. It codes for CASSSSSSTDTQYF.

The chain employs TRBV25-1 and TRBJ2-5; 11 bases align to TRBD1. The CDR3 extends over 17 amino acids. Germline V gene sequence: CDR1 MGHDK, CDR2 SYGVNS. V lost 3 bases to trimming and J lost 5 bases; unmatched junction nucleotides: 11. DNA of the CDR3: TGTGCCAGCAGTGACCCAGGACAGGGGGCCTGGGGGGAGACCCAGTACTTC. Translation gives CASSDPGQGAWGETQYF. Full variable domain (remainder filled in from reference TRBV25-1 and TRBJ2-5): EADIYQTPRYLVIGTGKKITLECSQTMGHDKMYWYQQDPGMELHLIHYSYGVNSTEKGDLSSESTVSRIRTEHFPLTLESARPSHTSQYLCASSDPGQGAWGETQYFGPGTRLLVL.

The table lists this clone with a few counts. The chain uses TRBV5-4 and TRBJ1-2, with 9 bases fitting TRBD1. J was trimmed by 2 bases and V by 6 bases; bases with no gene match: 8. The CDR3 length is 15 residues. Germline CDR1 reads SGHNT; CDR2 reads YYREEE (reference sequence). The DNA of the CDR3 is TGTGCCAGCAATCCCGGGACAGGGATCAACTATGGCTACACCTTC. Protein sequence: CASNPGTGINYGYTF.

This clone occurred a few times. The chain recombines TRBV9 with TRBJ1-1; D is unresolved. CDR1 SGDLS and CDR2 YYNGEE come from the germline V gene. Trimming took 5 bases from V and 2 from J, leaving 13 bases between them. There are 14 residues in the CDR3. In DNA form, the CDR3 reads TGTGCCAGCAGTGTCGCTCCAGTAAACACTGAAGCTTTCTTT. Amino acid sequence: CASSVAPVNTEAFF.

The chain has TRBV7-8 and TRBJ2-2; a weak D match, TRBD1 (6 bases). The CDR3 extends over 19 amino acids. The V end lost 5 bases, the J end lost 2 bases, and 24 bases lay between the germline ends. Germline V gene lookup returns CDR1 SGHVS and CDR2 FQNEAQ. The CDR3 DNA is TGTGCCAGCAGCAAATTTGCCTTGGGGACATTCTTAAACACCGGGGAGCTGTTTTTT. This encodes CASSKFALGTFLNTGELFF.

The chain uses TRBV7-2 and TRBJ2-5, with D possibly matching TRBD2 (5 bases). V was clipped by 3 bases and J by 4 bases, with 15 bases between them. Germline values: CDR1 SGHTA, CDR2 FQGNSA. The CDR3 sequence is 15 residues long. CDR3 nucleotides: TGTGCCAGCAGCTTTTTTCGGGAATGGGGAGAGACCCAGTACTTC. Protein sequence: CASSFFREWGETQYF.

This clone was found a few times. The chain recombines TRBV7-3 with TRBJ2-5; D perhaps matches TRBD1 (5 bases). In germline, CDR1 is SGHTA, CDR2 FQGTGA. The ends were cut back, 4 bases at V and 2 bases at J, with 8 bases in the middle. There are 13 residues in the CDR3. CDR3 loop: CASSYRTQETQYF. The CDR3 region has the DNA TGTGCCAGCAGCTACAGGACACAAGAGACCCAGTACTTC. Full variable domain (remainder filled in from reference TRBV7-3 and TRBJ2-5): GAGVSQTPSNKVTEKGKYVELRCDPISGHTALYWYRQSLGQGPEFLIYFQGTGAADDSGLPNDRFFAVRPEGSVSTLKIQRTERGDSAVYLCASSYRTQETQYFGPGTRLLVL.

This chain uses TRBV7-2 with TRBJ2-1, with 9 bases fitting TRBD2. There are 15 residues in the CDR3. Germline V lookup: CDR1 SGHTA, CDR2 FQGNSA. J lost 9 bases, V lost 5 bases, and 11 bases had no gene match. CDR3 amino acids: CASSLSGLAGREQFF. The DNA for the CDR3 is TGTGCCAGCAGCCTCAGCGGGCTAGCGGGACGTGAGCAGTTCTTC.

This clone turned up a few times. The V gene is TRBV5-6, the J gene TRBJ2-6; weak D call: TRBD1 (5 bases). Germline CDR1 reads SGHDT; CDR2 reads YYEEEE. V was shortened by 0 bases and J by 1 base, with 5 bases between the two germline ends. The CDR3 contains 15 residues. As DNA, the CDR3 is TGTGCCAGCAGCTTGGAGGGGTCTGGGGCCAACGTCCTGACTTTC. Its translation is CASSLEGSGANVLTF.

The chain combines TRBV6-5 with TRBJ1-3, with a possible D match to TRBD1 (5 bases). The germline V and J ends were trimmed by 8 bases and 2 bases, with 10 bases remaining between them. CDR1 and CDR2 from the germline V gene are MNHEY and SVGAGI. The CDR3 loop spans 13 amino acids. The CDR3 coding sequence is TGTGCCAGCGGCATAGGGGCTGGAAACACCATATATTTT. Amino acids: CASGIGAGNTIYF.

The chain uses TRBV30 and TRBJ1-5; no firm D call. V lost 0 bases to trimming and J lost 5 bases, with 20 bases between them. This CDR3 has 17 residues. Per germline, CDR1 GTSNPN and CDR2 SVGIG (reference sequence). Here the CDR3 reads CAWSVGLTLRAHQPQHF. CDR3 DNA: TGTGCCTGGAGTGTAGGTTTGACTCTAAGAGCTCATCAGCCCCAGCATTTT.

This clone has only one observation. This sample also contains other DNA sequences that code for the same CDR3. Here the CDR3 DNA reads TGTGCCAGCAGCAGGACTAGCGGGGCCTACGAGCAGTACTTC. It encodes CASSRTSGAYEQYF. This chain uses TRBV11-3 with TRBJ2-7; 12 nucleotides match TRBD2. The CDR3 consists of 14 residues. V trimming: 5 bases; J trimming: 2 bases; junction bases outside the gene matches: 1. Germline CDR1 and CDR2: SGHNT and YENEEA.

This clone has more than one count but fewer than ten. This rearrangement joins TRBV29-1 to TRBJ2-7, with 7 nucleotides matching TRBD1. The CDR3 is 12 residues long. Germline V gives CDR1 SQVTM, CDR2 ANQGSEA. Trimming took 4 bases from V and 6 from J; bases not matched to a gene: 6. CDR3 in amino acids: CSVAQGSGEQYF. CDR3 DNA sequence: TGCAGCGTTGCACAGGGGTCGGGCGAGCAGTACTTC.

CDR3 residues: CASRGGHSQPQHF. The CDR3 DNA reads as TGTGCCAGCAGGGGAGGACACTCTCAGCCCCAGCATTTT. The gene calls are TRBV2 and TRBJ1-5; D may be TRBD1 (5 bases). The germline V gene encodes CDR1 SNHLY and CDR2 FYNNEI. The germline V and J ends were trimmed by 6 bases and 6 bases, with 12 bases remaining between them. This CDR3 region has 13 residues.

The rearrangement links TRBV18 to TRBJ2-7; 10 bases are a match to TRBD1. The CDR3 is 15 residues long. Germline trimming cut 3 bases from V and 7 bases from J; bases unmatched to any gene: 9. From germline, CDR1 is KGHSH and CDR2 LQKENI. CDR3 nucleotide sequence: TGTGCCAGCTCACCTCCCGGGACAGGGGCTGGGGAGCAGTACTTC. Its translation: CASSPPGTGAGEQYF.